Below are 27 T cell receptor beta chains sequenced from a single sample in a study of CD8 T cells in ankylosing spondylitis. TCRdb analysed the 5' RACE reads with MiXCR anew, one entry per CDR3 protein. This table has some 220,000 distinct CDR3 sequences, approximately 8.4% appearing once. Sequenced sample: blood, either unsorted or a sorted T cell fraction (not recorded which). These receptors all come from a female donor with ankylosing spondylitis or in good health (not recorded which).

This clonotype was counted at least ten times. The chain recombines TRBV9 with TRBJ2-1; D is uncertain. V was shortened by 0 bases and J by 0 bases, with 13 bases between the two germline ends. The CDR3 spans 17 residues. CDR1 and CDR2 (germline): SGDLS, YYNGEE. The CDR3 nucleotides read TGTGCCAGCAGCGTAGAGGCCTATCCGAGCTCCTACAATGAGCAGTTCTTC. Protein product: CASSVEAYPSSYNEQFF.

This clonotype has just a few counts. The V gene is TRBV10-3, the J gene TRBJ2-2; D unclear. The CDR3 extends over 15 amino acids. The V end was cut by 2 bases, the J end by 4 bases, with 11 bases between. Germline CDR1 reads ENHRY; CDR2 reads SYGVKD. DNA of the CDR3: TGTGCCATCAGTGAGGGCGAACCGGGCACCGGGGAGCTGTTTTTT. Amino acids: CAISEGEPGTGELFF.

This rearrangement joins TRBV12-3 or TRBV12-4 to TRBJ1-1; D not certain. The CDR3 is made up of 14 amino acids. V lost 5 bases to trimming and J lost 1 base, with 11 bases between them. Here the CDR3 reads CASSPNPRNTEAFF. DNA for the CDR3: TGTGCCAGCAGTCCGAACCCACGGAACACTGAAGCTTTCTTT.

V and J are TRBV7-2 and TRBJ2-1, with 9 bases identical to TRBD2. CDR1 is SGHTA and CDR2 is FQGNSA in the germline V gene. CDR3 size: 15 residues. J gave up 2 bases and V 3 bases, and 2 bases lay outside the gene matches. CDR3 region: CASSFASGAYNEQFF. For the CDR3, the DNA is TGTGCCAGCAGCTTTGCTAGCGGGGCCTACAATGAGCAGTTCTTC.

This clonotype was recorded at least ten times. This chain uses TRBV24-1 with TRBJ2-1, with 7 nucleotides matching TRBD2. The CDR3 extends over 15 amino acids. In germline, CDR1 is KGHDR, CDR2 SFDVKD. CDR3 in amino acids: CATGTGGRSYNEQFF. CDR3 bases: TGTGCTACTGGGACGGGCGGGAGATCCTACAATGAGCAGTTCTTC.

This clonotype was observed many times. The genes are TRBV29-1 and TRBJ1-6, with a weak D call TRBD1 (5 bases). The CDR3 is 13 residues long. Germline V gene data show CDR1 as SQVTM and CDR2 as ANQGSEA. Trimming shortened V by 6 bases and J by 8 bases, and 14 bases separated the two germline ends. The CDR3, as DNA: TGCAGCGTCCAGAGGGGAAGTGATTCACCCCTCCACTTT. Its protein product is CSVQRGSDSPLHF.

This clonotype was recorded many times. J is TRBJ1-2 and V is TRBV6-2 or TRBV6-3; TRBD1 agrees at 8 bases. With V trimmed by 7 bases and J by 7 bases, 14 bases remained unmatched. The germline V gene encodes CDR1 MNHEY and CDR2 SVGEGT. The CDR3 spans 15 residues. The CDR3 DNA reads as TGTGCCAGCACCCTTCGAGACAGGGGTCCGAGTGGCTACACCTTC. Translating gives CASTLRDRGPSGYTF.

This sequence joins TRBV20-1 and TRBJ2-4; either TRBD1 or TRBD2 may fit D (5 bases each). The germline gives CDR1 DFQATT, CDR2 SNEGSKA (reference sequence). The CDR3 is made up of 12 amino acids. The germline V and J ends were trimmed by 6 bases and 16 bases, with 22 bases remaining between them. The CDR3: CSASEGAIAGYF. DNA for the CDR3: TGCAGTGCCTCAGAAGGGGCGATCGCGGGCTACTTC.

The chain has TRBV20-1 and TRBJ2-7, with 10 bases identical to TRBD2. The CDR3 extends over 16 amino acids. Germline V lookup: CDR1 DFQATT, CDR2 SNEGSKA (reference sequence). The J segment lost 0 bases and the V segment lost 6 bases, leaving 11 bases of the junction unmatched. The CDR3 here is CSATGTSVTSSYEQYF. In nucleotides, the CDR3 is TGCAGTGCAACCGGGACTAGCGTCACGAGCTCCTACGAGCAGTACTTC.

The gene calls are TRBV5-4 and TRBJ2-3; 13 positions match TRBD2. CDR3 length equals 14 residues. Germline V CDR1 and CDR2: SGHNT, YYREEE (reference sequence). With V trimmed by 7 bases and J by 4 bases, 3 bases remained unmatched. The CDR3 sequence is CASRLAGGSDTQYF. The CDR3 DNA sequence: TGTGCCAGCCGACTAGCGGGAGGATCAGATACGCAGTATTTT.

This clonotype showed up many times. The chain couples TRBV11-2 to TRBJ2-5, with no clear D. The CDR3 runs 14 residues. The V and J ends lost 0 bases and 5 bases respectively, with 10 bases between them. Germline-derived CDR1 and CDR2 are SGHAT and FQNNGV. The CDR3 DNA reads TGTGCCAGCAGCTTAGAAGTTGTGCAGGAGACCCAGTACTTC. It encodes CASSLEVVQETQYF.

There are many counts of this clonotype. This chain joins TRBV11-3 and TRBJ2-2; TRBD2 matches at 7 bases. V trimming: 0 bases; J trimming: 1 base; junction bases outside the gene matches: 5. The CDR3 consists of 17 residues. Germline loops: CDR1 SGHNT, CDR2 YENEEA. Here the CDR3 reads CASSLDLASGNTGELFF. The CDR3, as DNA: TGTGCCAGCAGCTTAGATCTGGCTAGCGGGAACACCGGGGAGCTGTTTTTT.

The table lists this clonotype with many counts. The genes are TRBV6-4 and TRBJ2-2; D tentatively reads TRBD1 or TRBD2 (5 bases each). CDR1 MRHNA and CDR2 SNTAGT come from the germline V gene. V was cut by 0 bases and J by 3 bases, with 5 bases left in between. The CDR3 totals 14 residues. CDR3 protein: CASSDSGHTGELFF. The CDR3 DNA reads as TGTGCCAGCAGTGACTCGGGACACACCGGGGAGCTGTTTTTT.

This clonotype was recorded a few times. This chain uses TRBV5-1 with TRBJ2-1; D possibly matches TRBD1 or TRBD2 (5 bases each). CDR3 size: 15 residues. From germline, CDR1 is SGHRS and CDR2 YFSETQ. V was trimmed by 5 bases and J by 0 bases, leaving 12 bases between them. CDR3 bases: TGCGCCAGCAGTTGGGACCTGAGCTCCTACAATGAGCAGTTCTTC. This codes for CASSWDLSSYNEQFF.

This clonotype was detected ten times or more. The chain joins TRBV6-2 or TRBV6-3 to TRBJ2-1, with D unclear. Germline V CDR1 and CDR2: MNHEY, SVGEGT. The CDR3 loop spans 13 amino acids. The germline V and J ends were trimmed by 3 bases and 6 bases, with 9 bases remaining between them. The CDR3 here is CASSYASGNEQFF. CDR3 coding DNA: TGTGCCAGCAGTTATGCATCGGGCAATGAGCAGTTCTTC.

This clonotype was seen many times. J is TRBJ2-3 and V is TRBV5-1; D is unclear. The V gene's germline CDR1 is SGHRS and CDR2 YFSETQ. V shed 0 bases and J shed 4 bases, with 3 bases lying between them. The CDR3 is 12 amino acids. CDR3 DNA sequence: TGCGCCAGCAGCTTGGAGGCAGATACGCAGTATTTT. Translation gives CASSLEADTQYF.

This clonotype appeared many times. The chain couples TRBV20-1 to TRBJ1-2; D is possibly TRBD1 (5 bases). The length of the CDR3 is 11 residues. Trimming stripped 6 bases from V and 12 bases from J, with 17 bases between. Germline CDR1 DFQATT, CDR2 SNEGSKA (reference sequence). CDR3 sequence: CSAGTALVDTF. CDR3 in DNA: TGCAGTGCGGGGACCGCTCTTGTAGACACCTTC.

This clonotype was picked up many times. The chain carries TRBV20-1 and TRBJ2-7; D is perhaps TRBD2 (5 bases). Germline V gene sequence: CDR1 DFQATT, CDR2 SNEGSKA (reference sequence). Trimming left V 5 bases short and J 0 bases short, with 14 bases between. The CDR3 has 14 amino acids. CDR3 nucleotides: TGCAGTGCTCCCTCCCCGGGGAGCTCCTACGAGCAGTACTTC. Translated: CSAPSPGSSYEQYF.

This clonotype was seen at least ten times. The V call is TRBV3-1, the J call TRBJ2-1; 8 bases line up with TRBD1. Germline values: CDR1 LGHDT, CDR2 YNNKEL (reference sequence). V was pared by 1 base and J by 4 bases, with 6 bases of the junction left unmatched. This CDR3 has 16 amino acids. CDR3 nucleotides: TGTGCCAGCAGCCAAGCCGGGACAGGATCGTACAATGAGCAGTTCTTC. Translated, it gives CASSQAGTGSYNEQFF.

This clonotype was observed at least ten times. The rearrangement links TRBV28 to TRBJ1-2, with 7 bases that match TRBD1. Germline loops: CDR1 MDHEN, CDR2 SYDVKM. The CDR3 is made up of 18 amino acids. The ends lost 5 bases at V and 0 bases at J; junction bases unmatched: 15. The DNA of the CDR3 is TGTGCCAGCAGTCCCCGGGACAGCCGCACTAGATCTAACTATGGCTACACCTTC. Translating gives CASSPRDSRTRSNYGYTF.

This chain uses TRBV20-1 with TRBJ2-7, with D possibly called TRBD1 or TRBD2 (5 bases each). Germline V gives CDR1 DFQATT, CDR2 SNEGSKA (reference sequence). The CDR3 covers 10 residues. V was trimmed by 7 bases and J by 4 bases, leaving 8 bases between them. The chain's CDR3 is CSGGAYEQYF. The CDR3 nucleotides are TGCAGTGGAGGGGCGTACGAGCAGTACTTC.

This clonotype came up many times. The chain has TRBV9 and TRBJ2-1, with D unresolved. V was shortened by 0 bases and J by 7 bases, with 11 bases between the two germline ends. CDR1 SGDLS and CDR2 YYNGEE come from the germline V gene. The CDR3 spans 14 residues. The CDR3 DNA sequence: TGTGCCAGCAGCGTAGGACCCATGGGGAATGAGCAGTTCTTC. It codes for CASSVGPMGNEQFF.

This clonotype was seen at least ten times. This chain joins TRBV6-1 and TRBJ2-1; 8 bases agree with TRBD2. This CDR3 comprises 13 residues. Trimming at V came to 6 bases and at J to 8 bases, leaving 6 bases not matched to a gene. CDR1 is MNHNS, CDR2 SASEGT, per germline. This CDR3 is CASSPREGHEQFF. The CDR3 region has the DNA TGTGCCAGCAGCCCTCGGGAGGGGCATGAGCAGTTCTTC.

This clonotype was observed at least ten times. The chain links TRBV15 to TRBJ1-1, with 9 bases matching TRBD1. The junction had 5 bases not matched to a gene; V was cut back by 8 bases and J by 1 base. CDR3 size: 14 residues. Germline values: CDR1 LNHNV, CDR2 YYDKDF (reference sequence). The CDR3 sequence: CATSPGQGNTEAFF. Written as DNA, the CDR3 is TGTGCCACCTCACCGGGACAGGGGAACACTGAAGCTTTCTTT.

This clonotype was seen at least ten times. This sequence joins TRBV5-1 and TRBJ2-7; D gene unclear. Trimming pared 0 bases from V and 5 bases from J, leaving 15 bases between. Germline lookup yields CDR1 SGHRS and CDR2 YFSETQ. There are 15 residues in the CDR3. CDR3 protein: CASSLAMGLGNEQYF. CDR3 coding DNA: TGCGCCAGCAGCTTGGCCATGGGGTTGGGGAACGAGCAGTACTTC.

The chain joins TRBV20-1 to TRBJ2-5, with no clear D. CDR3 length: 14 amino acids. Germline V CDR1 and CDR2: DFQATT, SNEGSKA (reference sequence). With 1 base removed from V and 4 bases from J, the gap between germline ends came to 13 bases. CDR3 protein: CSARALPTRETQYF. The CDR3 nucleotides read TGCAGTGCTAGAGCCCTTCCAACGAGAGAGACCCAGTACTTC.

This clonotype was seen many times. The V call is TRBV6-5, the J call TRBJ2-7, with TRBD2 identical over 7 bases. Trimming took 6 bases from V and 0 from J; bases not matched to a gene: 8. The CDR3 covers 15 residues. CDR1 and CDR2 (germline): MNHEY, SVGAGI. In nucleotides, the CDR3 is TGTGCCAGCAGCCGCTCCGGGGGGAGCTCCTACGAGCAGTACTTC. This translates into CASSRSGGSSYEQYF.